These 6 T cell receptor beta chains came from one sample sequenced in a study of blood T cells in healthy people across ages. A sample-barcoded 5' primer and a J-beta primer mix were used in a second PCR of about 7 to 12 cycles. TCRdb analysed the 5' RACE reads with MiXCR anew, one entry per CDR3 protein. The sample has over 950,000 distinct CDR3 sequences; roughly 51% are singletons. The sample taken for sequencing was blood. These receptors were taken from an older woman in good health.

V usage is TRBV4-3 and J usage is TRBJ2-3, with 7 bases aligning to TRBD2. Germline V lookup: CDR1 LGHNA, CDR2 YSLEER. This CDR3 region has 16 residues. The V and J ends lost 3 bases and 7 bases, in that order; junction bases with no gene match: 13. The CDR3 loop reads CASSHESSGSANTQYF. DNA of the CDR3: TGCGCCAGCAGCCATGAATCTAGCGGCTCTGCAAATACGCAGTATTTT.

The chain employs TRBV15 and TRBJ1-1; TRBD1 is a possible D gene (6 bases). V gave up 8 bases and J gave up 7 bases, with 20 bases separating them. The CDR3 is made up of 14 amino acids. CDR1 LNHNV and CDR2 YYDKDF come from the germline V gene (reference sequence). CDR3 DNA sequence: TGTGCCACCGAACCCAGGGGTATCTCCTTTGAAGCTTTCTTT. This sequence encodes CATEPRGISFEAFF.

This chain links TRBV12-3 or TRBV12-4 with TRBJ2-3; D might be TRBD1 (5 bases). This CDR3 comprises 20 residues. V lost 4 bases and J lost 6, with 32 bases in between. The DNA of the CDR3 is TGTGCCAGCAGTTCCCACCCTTTTCCCCTCGACAGTGCCACAGACGATACGCAGTATTTT. Protein: CASSSHPFPLDSATDDTQYF.

This clonotype was detected only a few times. The V call is TRBV12-3 or TRBV12-4, the J call TRBJ1-2; no firm D call. Trimming took off 0 bases at V and 7 bases at J, with 24 bases between the two ends. The CDR3 runs to 18 residues. The CDR3 is CASSLALLTPELHSGYTF. The CDR3 region has the DNA TGTGCCAGCAGTTTAGCGCTCCTTACCCCTGAATTGCATAGTGGCTACACCTTC.

This clonotype has a handful of counts. This chain connects TRBV18 to TRBJ2-5; perhaps D is TRBD1 or TRBD2 (5 bases each). The germline CDR1 and CDR2 sequences are KGHSH and LQKENI. This CDR3 is built from 14 residues. V was pared by 3 bases and J by 2 bases, with 10 bases between. The CDR3 sequence is CASSPNGAQETQYF. In nucleotides, the CDR3 is TGTGCCAGCTCACCGAACGGGGCTCAAGAGACCCAGTACTTC.

This clonotype showed up just a few times. The chain couples TRBV7-2 to TRBJ2-7; TRBD1 or TRBD2 may be the D gene (5 bases each). Germline-derived CDR1 and CDR2 are SGHTA and FQGNSA. V was shortened by 1 base and J by 2 bases, with 12 bases between the two germline ends. The CDR3 consists of 15 residues. The CDR3 bases are TGTGCCAGCAGCTTAGGTGGGACGGTAACCTACGAGCAGTACTTC. It encodes CASSLGGTVTYEQYF.